Reported below is one T cell receptor beta chain. Its antigen is still unknown. The V gene's germline CDR1 is LNHDA and CDR2 SQIVND (reference sequence). This CDR3 has 15 amino acids. These data are taken from a study of CXCR3-negative and CXCR3-positive naive CD8 T cells. The wider study: Per-library TRB read counts averaged about 1.5 +/- 0.3 million, adding up to about 135 million in total. Study-wide results and limits: The study found that naive CXCR3-negative and CXCR3-positive cells shared TRBV-TRBJ usage, while memory cells differed. Freshly isolated PBMCs were used in most assays, given partial CXCR3 loss after freezing. Comparably high diversity marked both naive subsets, whereas memory CD8+ cells had much lower diversity.

Via 5' RACE with UMI labels, TRB cDNA libraries were prepared. TCRdb re-called the 5' RACE reads and gives one entry per CDR3 protein, without DNA. The ten top clones account for about 20%, within a sample of tens of thousands of distinct CDR3 sequences. The origin of this receptor is a human donor in good health. Some clones in this sample may be carry-over from other donors' samples. The chain links TRBV19 to TRBJ2-1; no DNA is available, so the TRBD1 call from TCRdb remains unchecked. What was sequenced was memory CD8+ T cells from blood. This CDR3 reads CASSMGGSSYNEQFF.